The sequence of this T cell receptor beta chain was determined in a study of cytomegalovirus exposure and HLA in healthy donors. PCR used 60 Vbeta primers and 13 Jbeta primers. The authors' processing: Counted up in a later analysis, unique TCR beta chains came to some 80 million, with about 10 million shared. Here immunoSEQ multiplex PCR was the method, and the copy in TCRdb shows in-frame clones only, minus some. Clone size and V and J calls were adopted from that table, with D and trimming inferred from the DNA. The sample yields 250,000 to 350,000 clones, more than 80% seen once. This CDR3 region has 15 residues. Germline V gene data show CDR1 as MNHEY and CDR2 as SMNVEV (reference sequence). Trimming took off 6 bases at V and 5 bases at J, with 17 bases between the two ends.

The sample comprised PBMCs. This TCR was sampled from a man between 40 and 49 years old in good health and CMV-seropositive. The chain uses TRBV27 and TRBJ1-5, with D possibly matching TRBD1 (5 bases). In DNA, the CDR3 is TGTGCCAGCAGCTTCGCAGGGTTTATGGATCAGCCCCAGCATTTT. Translating gives CASSFAGFMDQPQHF.